This T cell receptor (beta chain) is from a study of T cells expressing NK-cell markers. TCRdb re-called the 5' RACE reads; every CDR3 protein appears as one record, without DNA. Here the sample table reports about 180,000 distinct CDR3 sequences. The sample consisted of blood T cells: a sorted CD56 or NKG2C T cell subset, CD4+ or CD8+ T cells, or bulk PBMC T cells (not recorded which). The TCR was taken from a woman between 18 and 70 years old in good health.

This CDR3 reads CASSEIAGGPGEQFF. The chain has TRBV6-1 and TRBJ2-1; TCRdb's D call of TRBD2 is untestable without DNA. Germline CDR1 MNHNS, CDR2 SASEGT. The length of the CDR3 is 15 residues.